The T cell receptor beta chain described here comes from a study of CD8 T cells in ankylosing spondylitis. Trimming pared 2 bases from V and 5 bases from J, leaving 5 bases between. The CDR3 sequence is 12 residues long. CDR1 is LGHNT and CDR2 is FRNRAP in the germline V gene. General study findings and limits: The study identified a TCR beta motif of several highly homologous variants that appeared characteristic of ankylosing spondylitis blood.

About this clonotype: Its cognate antigen is unknown.

TCRdb reprocessed the 5' RACE reads via MiXCR and lists one record per CDR3 protein. The table lists under 200,000 distinct CDR3 sequences, 9.8% of them singletons, with roughly 16% in the top ten. This chain joins TRBV12-5 and TRBJ2-3; the D is unclear. This TCR was sampled from a female donor with ankylosing spondylitis or in good health (not recorded which). Sequencing was performed on blood, either unsorted or a sorted T cell fraction (not recorded which). The CDR3 loop reads CASGLWGDTQYF. The CDR3, as DNA: TGTGCTAGTGGTTTGTGGGGAGATACGCAGTATTTT.